This note documents a single TCR beta chain sequence. Participant-reported clinical history was the basis for cohort assignment. The sample is drawn from a study of blood T cell repertoires in COVID-19. Generated by immunoSEQ multiplex PCR, the TCRdb table keeps only in-frame clones and is missing some. The sample includes a few hundred thousand clones, less than 95% of them seen just once. The sample taken for sequencing was PBMCs or T cells enriched from blood (not recorded which). This TCR was sampled from a man younger than 30 who had recovered from COVID-19.

DNA of the CDR3: TGTGCCAGCAGCTTAGAGGGGACAGGGAAAAACATTCAGTACTTC. This translates into CASSLEGTGKNIQYF. V and J are TRBV7-9 and TRBJ2-4; 9 bases fit TRBD1. V lost 1 base and J lost 4; bases outside the gene matches: 2. The CDR3 sequence is 15 residues long. CDR1 is SEHNR and CDR2 is FQNEAQ in the germline V gene (reference sequence). Together with reference TRBV7-9 and TRBJ2-4, the CDR3 gives the full variable domain: DTGVSQNPRHKITKRGQNVTFRCDPISEHNRLYWYRQTLGQGPEFLTYFQNEAQLEKSRLLSDRFSAERPKGSFSTLEIQRTEQGDSAMYLCASSLEGTGKNIQYFGAGTRLSVL.